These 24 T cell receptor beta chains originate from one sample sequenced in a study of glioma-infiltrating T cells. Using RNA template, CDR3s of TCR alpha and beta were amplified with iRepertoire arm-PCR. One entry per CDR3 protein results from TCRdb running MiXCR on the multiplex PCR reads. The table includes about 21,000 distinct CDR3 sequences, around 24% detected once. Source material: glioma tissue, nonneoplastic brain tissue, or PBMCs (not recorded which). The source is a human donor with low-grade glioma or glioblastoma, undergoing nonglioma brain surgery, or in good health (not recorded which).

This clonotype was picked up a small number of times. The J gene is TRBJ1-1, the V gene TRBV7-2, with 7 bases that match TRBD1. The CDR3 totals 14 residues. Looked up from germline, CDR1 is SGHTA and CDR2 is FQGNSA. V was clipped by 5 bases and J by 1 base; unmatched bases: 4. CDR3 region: CASSPDRENTEAFF. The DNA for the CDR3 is TGTGCCAGCAGCCCCGACAGGGAGAACACTGAAGCTTTCTTT.

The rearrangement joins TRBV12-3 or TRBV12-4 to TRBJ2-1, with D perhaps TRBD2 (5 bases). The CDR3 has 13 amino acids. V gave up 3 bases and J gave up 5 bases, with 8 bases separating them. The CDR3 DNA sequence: TGTGCCAGCAGTTTGGTAGCGCACAATGAGCAGTTCTTC. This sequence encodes CASSLVAHNEQFF.

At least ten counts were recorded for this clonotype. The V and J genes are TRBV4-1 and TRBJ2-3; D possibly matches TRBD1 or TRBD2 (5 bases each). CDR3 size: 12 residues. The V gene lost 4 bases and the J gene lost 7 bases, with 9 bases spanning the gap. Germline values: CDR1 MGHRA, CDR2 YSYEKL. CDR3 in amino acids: CASSREGHTQYF. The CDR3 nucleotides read TGCGCCAGCAGCCGAGAGGGGCATACGCAGTATTTT.

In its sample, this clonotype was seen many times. The CDR3 loop reads CASSQDRRDNEQFF. The CDR3 DNA is TGCGCCAGCAGCCAAGATAGGAGGGACAATGAGCAGTTCTTC. V and J are TRBV4-3 and TRBJ2-1; D possibly corresponds to TRBD2 (6 bases). CDR3 length: 14 amino acids. Germline-derived CDR1 and CDR2 are LGHNA and YSLEER. V lost 0 bases and J lost 5, with 8 bases in between.

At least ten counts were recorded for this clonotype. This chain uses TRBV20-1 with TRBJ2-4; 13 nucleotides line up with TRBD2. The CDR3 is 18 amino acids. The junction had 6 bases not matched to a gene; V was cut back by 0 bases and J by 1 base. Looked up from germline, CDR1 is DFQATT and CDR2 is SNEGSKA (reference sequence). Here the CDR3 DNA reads TGCAGTGCTAGAGATGTACTAGCGGGGGGGCGGGCCAAAAACATTCAGTACTTC. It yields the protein CSARDVLAGGRAKNIQYF.

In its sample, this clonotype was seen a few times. The CDR3 DNA reads TGCAGCGTTGTTAGGGGGGCGACAGATACGCAGTATTTT. This sequence encodes CSVVRGATDTQYF. This chain uses TRBV29-1 with TRBJ2-3; D is possibly TRBD1 or TRBD2 (6 bases each). Germline CDR1 SQVTM, CDR2 ANQGSEA. Trimming pared 4 bases from V and 3 bases from J, leaving 11 bases between. The CDR3 contains 13 residues.

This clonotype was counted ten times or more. The CDR3 DNA reads TGTGCCAGCTCAAACCCCGCCTCTAATGAAAAACTGTTTTTT. The encoded protein is CASSNPASNEKLFF. The V call is TRBV6-1, the J call TRBJ1-4; D call uncertain. The V gene's germline CDR1 is MNHNS and CDR2 SASEGT. V lost 8 bases and J lost 3, with 13 bases in between. The CDR3 loop spans 14 amino acids.

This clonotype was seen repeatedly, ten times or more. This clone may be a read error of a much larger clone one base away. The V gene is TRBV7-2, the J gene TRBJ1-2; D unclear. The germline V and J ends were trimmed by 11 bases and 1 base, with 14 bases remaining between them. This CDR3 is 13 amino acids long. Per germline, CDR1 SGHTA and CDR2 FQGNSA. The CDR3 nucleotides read TGTGCCCGCGGACTTCCTCTTAACTATGGCTACACCTTC. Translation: CARGLPLNYGYTF.

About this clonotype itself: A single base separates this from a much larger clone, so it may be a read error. The CDR3 spells CASSLVGQYSEALF. DNA for the CDR3: TGTGCCAGCAGTTTAGTAGGACAGTACTCTGAAGCTTTATTT. The rearrangement links TRBV12-3 or TRBV12-4 to TRBJ1-1; TRBD1 might be the D (6 bases). The CDR3 loop spans 14 amino acids.

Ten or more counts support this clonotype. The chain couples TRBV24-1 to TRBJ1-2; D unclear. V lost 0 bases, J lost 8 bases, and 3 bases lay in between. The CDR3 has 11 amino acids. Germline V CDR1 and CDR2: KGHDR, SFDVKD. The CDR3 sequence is CATSDLGGYTF. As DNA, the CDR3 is TGTGCCACCAGTGATTTGGGGGGCTACACCTTC.

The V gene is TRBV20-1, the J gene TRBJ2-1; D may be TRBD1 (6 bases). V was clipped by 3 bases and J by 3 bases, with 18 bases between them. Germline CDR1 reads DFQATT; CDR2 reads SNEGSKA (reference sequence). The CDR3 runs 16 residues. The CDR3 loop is CSASLFDRWGYNEQFF. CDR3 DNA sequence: TGCAGTGCTAGCTTGTTCGACAGGTGGGGCTACAATGAGCAGTTCTTC.

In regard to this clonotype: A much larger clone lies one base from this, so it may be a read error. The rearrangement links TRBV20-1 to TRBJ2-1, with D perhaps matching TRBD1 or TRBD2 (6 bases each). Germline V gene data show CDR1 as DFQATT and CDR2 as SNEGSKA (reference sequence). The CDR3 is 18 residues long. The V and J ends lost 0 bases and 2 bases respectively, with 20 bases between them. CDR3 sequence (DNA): TGCAGTGCTAGAGATCGGATTGAGGGGGGCGTCCCCTACAATGAGCAGTTCTTC. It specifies CSARDRIEGGVPYNEQFF.

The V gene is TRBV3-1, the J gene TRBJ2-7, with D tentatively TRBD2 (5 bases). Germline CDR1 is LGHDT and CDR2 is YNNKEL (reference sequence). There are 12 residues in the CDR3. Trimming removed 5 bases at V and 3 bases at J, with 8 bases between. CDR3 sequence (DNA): TGTGCCAGCAGCTTCGGAGGCTACGAGCAGTACTTC. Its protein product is CASSFGGYEQYF.

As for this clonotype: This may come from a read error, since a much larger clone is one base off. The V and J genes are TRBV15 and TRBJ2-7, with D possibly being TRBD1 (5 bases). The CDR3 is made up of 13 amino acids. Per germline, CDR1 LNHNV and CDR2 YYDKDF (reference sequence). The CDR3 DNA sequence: TGTGCCACCAGCAGAGGCAGGGCCTACGAGAAGTACTTC. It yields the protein CATSRGRAYEKYF.

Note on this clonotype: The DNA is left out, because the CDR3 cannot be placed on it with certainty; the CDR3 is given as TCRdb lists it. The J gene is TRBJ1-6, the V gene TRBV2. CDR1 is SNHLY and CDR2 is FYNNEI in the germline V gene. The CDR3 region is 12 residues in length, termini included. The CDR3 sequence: CASTSGNSPLHF.

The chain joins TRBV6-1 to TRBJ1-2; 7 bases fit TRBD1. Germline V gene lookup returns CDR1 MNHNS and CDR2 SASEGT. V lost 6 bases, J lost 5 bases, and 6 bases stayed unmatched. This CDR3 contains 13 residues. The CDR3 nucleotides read TGTGCCAGCAGAACAGGACAGGCTTATGGCTACACCTTC. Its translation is CASRTGQAYGYTF.

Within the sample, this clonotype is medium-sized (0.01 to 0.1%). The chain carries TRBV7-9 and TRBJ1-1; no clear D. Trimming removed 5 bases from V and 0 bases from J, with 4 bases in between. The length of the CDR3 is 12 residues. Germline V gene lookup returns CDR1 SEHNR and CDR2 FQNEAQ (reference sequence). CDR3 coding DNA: TGTGCCAGCAGCCCCATGAACACTGAAGCTTTCTTT. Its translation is CASSPMNTEAFF.

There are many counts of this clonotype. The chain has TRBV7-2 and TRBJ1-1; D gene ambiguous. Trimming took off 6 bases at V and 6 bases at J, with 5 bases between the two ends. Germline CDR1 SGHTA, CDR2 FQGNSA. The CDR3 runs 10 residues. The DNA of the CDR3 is TGTGCCAGCAGTTTCGCTGAAGCTTTCTTT. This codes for CASSFAEAFF.

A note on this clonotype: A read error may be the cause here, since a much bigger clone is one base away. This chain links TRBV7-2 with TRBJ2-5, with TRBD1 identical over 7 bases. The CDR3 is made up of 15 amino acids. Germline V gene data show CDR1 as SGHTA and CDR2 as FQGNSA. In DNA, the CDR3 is TGTGCCAGCACCGATAAGGGACAGAAGCAAGAGACCCTGTACTTC. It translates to CASTDKGQKQETLYF.

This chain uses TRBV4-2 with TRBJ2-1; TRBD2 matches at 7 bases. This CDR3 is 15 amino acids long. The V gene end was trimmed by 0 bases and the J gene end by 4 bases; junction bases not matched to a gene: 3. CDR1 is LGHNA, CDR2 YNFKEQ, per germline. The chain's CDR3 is CASSQDSGEYNEQFF. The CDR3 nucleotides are TGTGCCAGCAGCCAAGACAGCGGGGAGTACAATGAGCAGTTCTTC.

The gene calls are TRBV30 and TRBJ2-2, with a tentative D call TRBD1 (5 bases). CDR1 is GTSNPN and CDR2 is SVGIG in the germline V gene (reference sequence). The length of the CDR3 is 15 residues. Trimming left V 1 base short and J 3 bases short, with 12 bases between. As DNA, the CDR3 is TGTGCCTGGAGTGAAGCGCAGGGCGACACCGGGGAGCTGTTTTTT. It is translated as CAWSEAQGDTGELFF.

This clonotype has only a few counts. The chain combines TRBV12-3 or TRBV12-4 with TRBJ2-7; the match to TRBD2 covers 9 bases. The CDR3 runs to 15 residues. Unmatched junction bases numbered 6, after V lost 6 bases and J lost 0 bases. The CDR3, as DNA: TGTGCCAGCAGGACTAGCGGACATAACTCCTACGAGCAGTACTTC. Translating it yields CASRTSGHNSYEQYF.

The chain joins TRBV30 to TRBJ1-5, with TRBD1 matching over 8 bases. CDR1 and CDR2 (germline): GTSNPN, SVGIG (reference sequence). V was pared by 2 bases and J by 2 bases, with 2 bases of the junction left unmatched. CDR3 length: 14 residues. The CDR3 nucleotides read TGTGCCTGGAGTCCACAGGGGGGCAATCAGCCCCAGCATTTT. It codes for CAWSPQGGNQPQHF.

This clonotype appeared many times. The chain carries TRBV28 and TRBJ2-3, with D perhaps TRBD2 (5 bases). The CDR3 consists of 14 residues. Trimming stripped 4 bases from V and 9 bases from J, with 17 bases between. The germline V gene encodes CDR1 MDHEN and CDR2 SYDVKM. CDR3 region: CASSSPLAVVTQYF. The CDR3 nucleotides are TGTGCCAGCAGTTCCCCCCTAGCCGTGGTAACGCAGTATTTT. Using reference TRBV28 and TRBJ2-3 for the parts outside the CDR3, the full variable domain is DVKVTQSSRYLVKRTGEKVFLECVQDMDHENMFWYRQDPGLGLRLIYFSYDVKMKEKGDIPEGYSVSREKKERFSLILESASTNQTSMYLCASSSPLAVVTQYFGPGTRLTVL.